Below are 2 T cell receptor beta chains sequenced from a single sample in a study of T-cell memory formation after mild COVID-19. TCRdb re-called the 5' RACE reads with MiXCR, one entry per CDR3 protein. Of 100,000 to 130,000 distinct CDR3 sequences listed, around 17% were seen once; the top ten hold roughly 5.5%. The sample was PBMCs or a T cell subset sorted from them (not recorded which). These receptors all stem from a man aged 18-30 years who had mild COVID-19 (a few samples of this study predate the infection). Cell type and time point are not known.

The rearrangement links TRBV4-1 to TRBJ1-2, with no clear D. The CDR3 extends over 15 amino acids. The V gene lost 0 bases and the J gene lost 5 bases, with 13 bases spanning the gap. The germline CDR1 and CDR2 sequences are MGHRA and YSYEKL. CDR3 bases: TGCGCCAGCAGCCAAGATTACGGGCAGTTATATGGCTACACCTTC. As protein: CASSQDYGQLYGYTF.

This clonotype has only a few counts. V gene TRBV4-3 combines with J gene TRBJ2-3, with a possible D match to TRBD2 (5 bases). Trimming took 2 bases from V and 11 from J, leaving 17 bases between them. The CDR3 extends over 14 amino acids. Germline CDR1 LGHNA, CDR2 YSLEER. CDR3 sequence reads: CASSQNGLAYRQYF. The CDR3 coding sequence is TGCGCCAGCAGCCAAAATGGACTCGCCTACAGGCAGTATTTT.